Below, 27 T cell receptor beta chains from the same sample are listed, as sequenced in a study of OX40 agonist ivuxolimab in advanced cancers. Some clones are missing from TCRdb's copy, which holds only in-frame ones; the method was immunoSEQ multiplex PCR. The data contain about 100,000 clones, around 94% of them singletons. This sample comprised CD4+ or CD8+ T cells sorted from blood, obtained in a trial of the OX40 agonist ivuxolimab. Every receptor here comes from an adult with an advanced solid tumor such as melanoma, head and neck, liver or kidney cancer.

With respect to this clone: This specimen includes other DNA sequences encoding the same CDR3. The chain recombines TRBV5-1 with TRBJ1-2; D remains ambiguous. This CDR3 has 13 amino acids. Trimming cost V 0 bases and J 2 bases, with 5 bases left between them. Germline lookup yields CDR1 SGHRS and CDR2 YFSETQ. CDR3 nucleotide sequence: TGCGCCAGCAGCTTGGAGGCCAACTATGGCTACACCTTC. This sequence encodes CASSLEANYGYTF.

The chain uses TRBV28 and TRBJ2-2; TRBD1 aligns across 12 bases. CDR1 is MDHEN, CDR2 SYDVKM, per germline. The CDR3 runs 17 residues. V lost 7 bases, J lost 7 bases, and 13 bases stayed unmatched. Here the CDR3 DNA reads TGTGCCAGCACCTCCCTTTGGGACAGGGGGCGAGACGGGGAGCTGTTTTTT. As protein: CASTSLWDRGRDGELFF.

The chain carries TRBV5-6 and TRBJ1-2, with no clear D. Per the germline V gene, CDR1 is SGHDT and CDR2 is YYEEEE. The CDR3 runs 12 residues. V shed 0 bases and J shed 9 bases, with 9 bases lying between them. CDR3 nucleotides: TGTGCCAGCAGCTTGGGCGGGTGGCGCTACACCTTC. It codes for CASSLGGWRYTF.

The J gene is TRBJ1-3, the V gene TRBV2; 8 bases map to TRBD1. From germline, CDR1 is SNHLY and CDR2 FYNNEI. The trim removed 6 bases at V and 3 bases at J, leaving 7 bases unmatched. The CDR3 runs 15 residues. CDR3 coding DNA: TGTGCCAGCAGGTCCACAGGGGGAGGTGGAAACACCATATATTTT. Its protein is CASRSTGGGGNTIYF.

This clone was seen only once. The chain couples TRBV5-1 to TRBJ2-7; TRBD1 agrees at 10 bases. The CDR3 covers 14 residues. After removal of 3 bases from V and 5 bases from J, the junction contained 5 bases not matched to a gene. Looked up from germline, CDR1 is SGHRS and CDR2 is YFSETQ. For the CDR3, the DNA is TGCGCCAGCAGCTCGGGACAGGGGATCAACGAGCAGTACTTC. Amino acids: CASSSGQGINEQYF.

The rearrangement uses TRBV4-1 and TRBJ1-1, with 11 bases that match TRBD1. This CDR3 contains 16 residues. Germline-derived CDR1 and CDR2 are MGHRA and YSYEKL. Trimming removed 4 bases from V and 1 base from J; junction bases left unmatched: 5. The CDR3 region is CASSRGTGGRNTEAFF. In DNA form, the CDR3 reads TGCGCCAGCAGCCGGGGGACAGGGGGGAGGAACACTGAAGCTTTCTTT.

For this clone: Within the sample, other DNA sequences also encode this same CDR3. The V call is TRBV18, the J call TRBJ1-5, with D unresolved. The V and J ends lost 2 bases and 3 bases respectively, with 5 bases between them. The CDR3 consists of 13 residues. Germline assignment: CDR1 KGHSH and CDR2 LQKENI. CDR3 in amino acids: CASSPGDNQPQHF. CDR3 sequence (DNA): TGTGCCAGCTCACCAGGGGACAATCAGCCCCAGCATTTT.

This clone appeared a single time. The CDR3 loop is CASRGRHTDTQYF. The CDR3 DNA sequence: TGTGCCAGCAGGGGTAGACACACAGATACGCAGTATTTT. The V call is TRBV7-2, the J call TRBJ2-3; the D is unclear. Trimming shortened V by 6 bases and J by 2 bases, and 9 bases separated the two germline ends. The germline CDR1 and CDR2 sequences are SGHTA and FQGNSA. The CDR3 totals 13 residues.

V usage is TRBV6-5 and J usage is TRBJ1-2; 9 bases align to TRBD1. Unmatched junction bases numbered 5, after V lost 2 bases and J lost 7 bases. This CDR3 has 14 residues. In germline, CDR1 is MNHEY, CDR2 SVGAGI. The DNA of the CDR3 is TGTGCCAGCAGTTACGGCGGGACAGGGTTTGGCTACACCTTC. Protein sequence: CASSYGGTGFGYTF.

V gene TRBV29-1 combines with J gene TRBJ1-5; 7 bases agree with TRBD1. Trimming at V came to 2 bases and at J to 4 bases, leaving 2 bases not matched to a gene. Germline V gene sequence: CDR1 SQVTM, CDR2 ANQGSEA. This CDR3 is built from 13 residues. The CDR3 nucleotides read TGCAGCGTTGAACAGGGGGGAAATCAGCCCCAGCATTTT. This translates into CSVEQGGNQPQHF.

The rearrangement joins TRBV4-1 to TRBJ2-5, with TRBD1 identical over 9 bases. Germline trimming cut 1 base from V and 1 base from J; bases unmatched to any gene: 7. The CDR3 is 17 residues long. Germline V lookup: CDR1 MGHRA, CDR2 YSYEKL. The DNA of the CDR3 is TGCGCCAGCAGCCAAGGCGAGACAGGGGGTAGCCAAGAGACCCAGTACTTC. Translated: CASSQGETGGSQETQYF.

V and J are TRBV14 and TRBJ2-7; TRBD2 aligns across 10 bases. V lost 3 bases and J lost 6; bases outside the gene matches: 11. This CDR3 has 16 amino acids. The V gene's germline CDR1 is SGHDN and CDR2 FVKESK. The DNA for the CDR3 is TGTGCCAGCAGCCAGGCTCTGGGAGCGGGAGGGCCCGAGCAGTACTTC. It is translated as CASSQALGAGGPEQYF. The entire variable domain, with the rest obtained from reference TRBV14 and TRBJ2-7, is as follows: EAGVTQFPSHSVIEKGQTVTLRCDPISGHDNLYWYRRVMGKEIKFLLHFVKESKQDESGMPNNRFLAERTGGTYSTLKVQPAELEDSGVYFCASSQALGAGGPEQYFGPGTRLTVT.

V is TRBV20-1 and J is TRBJ1-2; no clear D. Trimming shortened V by 3 bases and J by 5 bases, and 7 bases separated the two germline ends. Germline V gene lookup returns CDR1 DFQATT and CDR2 SNEGSKA (reference sequence). This CDR3 spans 11 amino acids. The CDR3 spells CSARDSYGYTF. In nucleotides, the CDR3 is TGCAGTGCTAGGGACTCATATGGCTACACCTTC.

This sequence joins TRBV4-3 and TRBJ1-2; the D gene is possibly TRBD1 (5 bases). Per germline, CDR1 LGHNA and CDR2 YSLEER. The CDR3 is 12 amino acids. Trimming pared 4 bases from V and 7 bases from J, leaving 10 bases between. Written as DNA, the CDR3 is TGCGCCAGCAGCCGCCGTGGGACTGGCTACACCTTC. As protein: CASSRRGTGYTF.

The chain couples TRBV6-6 to TRBJ1-2; 8 bases are a match to TRBD1. Per germline, CDR1 MNHNY and CDR2 SVGAGI (reference sequence). J was trimmed by 5 bases and V by 5 bases; bases with no gene match: 4. There are 13 residues in the CDR3. DNA of the CDR3: TGTGCCAGCAGTCCGACAGGGGATTATGGCTACACCTTC. Encoded protein: CASSPTGDYGYTF.

This rearrangement joins TRBV5-1 to TRBJ1-1; D remains ambiguous. V was cut by 5 bases and J by 7 bases, with 21 bases left in between. Germline assignment: CDR1 SGHRS and CDR2 YFSETQ. The CDR3 contains 15 residues. CDR3 protein: CASRSDPGTAYEAFF. CDR3 bases: TGCGCCAGCAGATCAGATCCAGGAACGGCCTATGAAGCTTTCTTT.

The CDR3 DNA reads TGTGCCAGCAGCCTCCGACAGGGAGACCAAGAGACCCAGTACTTC. Protein sequence: CASSLRQGDQETQYF. The J gene is TRBJ2-5, the V gene TRBV11-2, with 7 nucleotides matching TRBD1. Germline CDR1 is SGHAT and CDR2 is FQNNGV. V lost 5 bases to trimming and J lost 0 bases; unmatched junction nucleotides: 6. The CDR3 consists of 15 residues. Full variable domain (rest looked up from reference TRBV11-2 and TRBJ2-5): EAGVAQSPRYKIIEKRQSVAFWCNPISGHATLYWYQQILGQGPKLLIQFQNNGVVDDSQLPKDRFSAERLKGVDSTLKIQPAKLEDSAVYLCASSLRQGDQETQYFGPGTRLLVL.

J is TRBJ2-5 and V is TRBV28; 12 nucleotides agree with TRBD2. This CDR3 has 15 amino acids. The V gene's germline CDR1 is MDHEN and CDR2 SYDVKM. J lost 5 bases, V lost 6 bases, and 7 bases had no gene match. The CDR3 nucleotides are TGTGCCAGCAGCCCTCTAGCGGGAGGGCGGGAGACCCAGTACTTC. This encodes CASSPLAGGRETQYF.

The chain couples TRBV11-2 to TRBJ2-7, with D maybe TRBD2 (5 bases). The germline gives CDR1 SGHAT, CDR2 FQNNGV. The ends were cut back, 0 bases at V and 7 bases at J, with 13 bases in the middle. This CDR3 contains 14 residues. For the CDR3, the DNA is TGTGCCAGCAGCTTAGATCTGACAAGAGGGGAGCAGTACTTC. It specifies CASSLDLTRGEQYF.

The chain carries TRBV5-1 and TRBJ2-1; D possibly corresponds to TRBD2 (6 bases). With 1 base removed from V and 0 bases from J, the gap between germline ends came to 11 bases. The CDR3 is made up of 16 amino acids. Germline CDR1 is SGHRS and CDR2 is YFSETQ. The CDR3 DNA reads TGCGCCAGCAGCTTGACGGGAGCGGGCTCCTACAATGAGCAGTTCTTC. It codes for CASSLTGAGSYNEQFF.

The chain couples TRBV11-2 to TRBJ1-5; no clear D gene. This CDR3 contains 13 residues. Germline V gene lookup returns CDR1 SGHAT and CDR2 FQNNGV. Trimming removed 5 bases at V and 2 bases at J, with 7 bases between. The CDR3 spells CASSPQGNQPQHF. The CDR3 bases are TGTGCCAGCAGCCCCCAGGGCAATCAGCCCCAGCATTTT.

The chain links TRBV6-5 to TRBJ2-7; 11 bases align to TRBD2. Germline trimming cut 8 bases from V and 7 bases from J; bases unmatched to any gene: 7. There are 13 residues in the CDR3. Germline CDR1 and CDR2: MNHEY and SVGAGI. Here the CDR3 DNA reads TGTGCCAGCGGACAGGCTAGCGGGAGGGAGCAGTACTTC. This gives the protein CASGQASGREQYF.

This clone was detected only once. The CDR3 loop reads CASSYSYSTYEQYF. The CDR3 nucleotides are TGTGCCAGCAGTTACTCGTACAGCACCTACGAGCAGTACTTC. The chain joins TRBV6-5 to TRBJ2-7, with D unclear. Trimming removed 0 bases at V and 2 bases at J, with 8 bases between. Germline-derived CDR1 and CDR2 are MNHEY and SVGAGI. CDR3 size: 14 residues.

The chain combines TRBV10-1 with TRBJ1-3, with unresolved D. CDR3 length: 14 residues. Trimming took 3 bases from V and 0 from J, leaving 6 bases between them. Germline CDR1 and CDR2: WNHNN and SYGVQD (reference sequence). CDR3 region: CASSEGGSGNTIYF. CDR3 nucleotides: TGCGCCAGCAGTGAAGGAGGCTCTGGAAACACCATATATTTT.

This rearrangement joins TRBV10-2 to TRBJ2-2; D is perhaps TRBD1 (5 bases). Germline V gives CDR1 WSHSY, CDR2 SAAADI. Between the trimmed V and J ends, which lost 6 bases and 9 bases, there was a span of 11 bases. The CDR3 covers 12 residues. The CDR3 region has the DNA TGCGCCAGCAGGCAGACAGTACGGGAGCTGTTTTTT. It codes for CASRQTVRELFF.

This chain links TRBV5-4 with TRBJ1-2; the D gene is possibly TRBD1 (5 bases). The CDR3 contains 12 residues. Looked up from germline, CDR1 is SGHNT and CDR2 is YYREEE (reference sequence). V was trimmed by 3 bases and J by 5 bases, leaving 8 bases between them. In DNA, the CDR3 is TGTGCCAGCAGCTCCGGGGGATATGGCTACACCTTC. This gives the protein CASSSGGYGYTF.

This clone was found once. Other nucleotide sequences in the sample specify the same CDR3. The CDR3 sequence is CASSPMGGGTDTQYF. CDR3 bases: TGTGCCAGCAGTCCCATGGGGGGAGGGACAGATACGCAGTATTTT. V gene TRBV6-5 combines with J gene TRBJ2-3; TRBD2 agrees at 7 bases. From germline, CDR1 is MNHEY and CDR2 SVGAGI. After removal of 5 bases from V and 3 bases from J, the junction contained 8 bases not matched to a gene. The CDR3 is 15 residues long.